What follows are 21 T cell receptor beta chains derived from one specimen sequenced in a study of blood T cell repertoires in COVID-19. TCRdb's table, derived via immunoSEQ multiplex PCR, lists solely in-frame clones and lacks some. Here the sample spans about 160,000 clones, 65% to 90% being singletons. Sequenced sample: peripheral blood. Receptors were obtained from a middle-aged woman with COVID-19, enrolled during active disease.

The chain couples TRBV5-6 to TRBJ1-4; a weak D match, TRBD1 (5 bases). The CDR3 is 15 amino acids. The V end was cut by 4 bases, the J end by 7 bases, with 17 bases between. Per the germline V gene, CDR1 is SGHDT and CDR2 is YYEEEE. This CDR3 reads CASSPIGVSGEKLFF. In DNA form, the CDR3 reads TGTGCCAGCAGCCCGATAGGGGTATCGGGTGAAAAACTGTTTTTT.

This chain links TRBV5-6 with TRBJ1-5; D is possibly TRBD1 (5 bases). The V and J ends lost 0 bases and 7 bases respectively, with 11 bases between them. Germline V gene sequence: CDR1 SGHDT, CDR2 YYEEEE. CDR3 length: 14 residues. The CDR3 protein is CASSLAAGGQPQHF. The CDR3 DNA is TGTGCCAGCAGCTTGGCCGCGGGGGGACAGCCCCAGCATTTT.

V is TRBV4-1 and J is TRBJ1-1, with D hard to call. The CDR3 covers 13 residues. Trimming took 4 bases from V and 11 from J, leaving 17 bases between them. Germline V gene data show CDR1 as MGHRA and CDR2 as YSYEKL. The CDR3 sequence: CASSPLGEGIAFF. The CDR3 DNA reads as TGCGCCAGCAGCCCGCTTGGTGAGGGTATCGCTTTCTTT.

The table lists this clone with many counts. The rearrangement links TRBV9 to TRBJ1-1; 9 bases align to TRBD1. Germline V gene data show CDR1 as SGDLS and CDR2 as YYNGEE. CDR3 length: 14 residues. Trimming took 2 bases from V and 5 from J; bases not matched to a gene: 4. The CDR3 DNA reads as TGTGCCAGCAGCGTGCGACAGGGGGGAACTGAAGCTTTCTTT. As protein: CASSVRQGGTEAFF. The full variable domain, completed using reference TRBV9 and TRBJ1-1, is DSGVTQTPKHLITATGQRVTLRCSPRSGDLSVYWYQQSLDQGLQFLIQYYNGEERAKGNILERFSAQQFPDLHSELNLSSLELGDSALYFCASSVRQGGTEAFFGQGTRLTVV.

In its sample, this clone was seen once. This chain connects TRBV6-5 to TRBJ2-1, with D tentatively TRBD1 (5 bases). CDR1 and CDR2 (germline): MNHEY, SVGAGI. V was pared by 0 bases and J by 6 bases, with 9 bases between. The length of the CDR3 is 14 residues. The CDR3 sequence: CASSYSRGSNEQFF. DNA of the CDR3: TGTGCCAGCAGTTACTCTAGGGGTTCCAATGAGCAGTTCTTC.

The chain couples TRBV2 to TRBJ1-5, with D possibly matching TRBD1 (5 bases). The germline gives CDR1 SNHLY, CDR2 FYNNEI. This CDR3 region has 13 residues. The V end lost 4 bases, the J end lost 3 bases, and 7 bases lay between the germline ends. Here the CDR3 DNA reads TGTGCCAGCAGTGGACAGATCAATCAGCCCCAGCATTTT. This encodes CASSGQINQPQHF. The complete variable domain, with remaining parts taken from reference TRBV2 and TRBJ1-5, reads EPEVTQTPSHQVTQMGQEVILRCVPISNHLYFYWYRQILGQKVEFLVSFYNNEISEKSEIFDDQFSVERPDGSNFTLKIRSTKLEDSAMYFCASSGQINQPQHFGDGTRLSIL.

The chain links TRBV27 to TRBJ2-3, with D tentatively TRBD1 (5 bases). The V and J ends lost 6 bases and 4 bases respectively, with 14 bases between them. The CDR3 length is 14 residues. Germline V gene sequence: CDR1 MNHEY, CDR2 SMNVEV (reference sequence). The CDR3 DNA follows: TGTGCCAGCAGACTAAACTTAGGGGCAGATACGCAGTATTTT. Translating gives CASRLNLGADTQYF.

The V and J genes are TRBV2 and TRBJ2-7, with 10 bases lining up with TRBD1. The V segment lost 5 bases and the J segment 11 bases; nucleotides outside the gene matches: 12. This CDR3 is built from 14 residues. Germline V gives CDR1 SNHLY, CDR2 FYNNEI. CDR3 sequence: CASSFGQGDTSKYV. The CDR3 region has the DNA TGTGCCAGCAGTTTCGGACAGGGGGACACTAGCAAGTACGTC.

As regards this clone: A read error may produce the germline difference seen at one junction end. The V call is TRBV2, the J call TRBJ1-4; D perhaps matches TRBD1 (6 bases). This CDR3 contains 15 residues. Germline-derived CDR1 and CDR2 are SNHLY and FYNNEI. CDR3 in DNA: TGTGCCAGCAGGAGGACCGGGACAACAAATGAAAAACTGTTTTTT. Protein sequence: CASRRTGTTNEKLFF. Combining the CDR3 with reference TRBV2 and TRBJ1-4 gives the whole variable domain EPEVTQTPSHQVTQMGQEVILRCVPISNHLYFYWYRQILGQKVEFLVSFYNNEISEKSEIFDDQFSVERPDGSNFTLKIRSTKLEDSAMYFCASRRTGTTNEKLFFGSGTQLSVL.

V usage is TRBV13 and J usage is TRBJ1-1, with 7 bases fitting TRBD1. This CDR3 comprises 14 residues. Germline V CDR1 and CDR2: PRHDT, FYEKMQ (reference sequence). V dropped 5 bases and J dropped 4; count of bases not matched to a gene: 7. The CDR3 sequence is CASSPSTGRTEAFF. For the CDR3, the DNA is TGTGCCAGCAGCCCCTCGACAGGGCGCACTGAAGCTTTCTTT.

This chain connects TRBV7-9 to TRBJ2-1; a possible D gene is TRBD1 (6 bases). Trimming stripped 0 bases from V and 7 bases from J, with 10 bases between. The CDR3 length is 14 residues. Germline values: CDR1 SEHNR, CDR2 FQNEAQ (reference sequence). The CDR3 spells CASSLATGTNEQFF. CDR3 DNA sequence: TGTGCCAGCAGCTTAGCTACAGGGACAAATGAGCAGTTCTTC.

The chain combines TRBV28 with TRBJ1-2, with a weak D call TRBD1 (5 bases). Trimming left V 3 bases short and J 3 bases short, with 17 bases between. Looked up from germline, CDR1 is MDHEN and CDR2 is SYDVKM. The CDR3 loop spans 16 amino acids. The DNA of the CDR3 is TGTGCCAGCAGTTTCTCCGGGGGAAAAACGGACTATGGCTACACCTTC. It yields the protein CASSFSGGKTDYGYTF.

This clone was observed once. The genes are TRBV11-2 and TRBJ2-3; 8 nucleotides align to TRBD2. The V and J ends lost 3 bases and 1 base, in that order; junction bases with no gene match: 3. Germline CDR1 and CDR2: SGHAT and FQNNGV. The CDR3 runs 15 residues. Here the CDR3 reads CASSFPGGGTDTQYF. CDR3 DNA: TGTGCCAGCAGCTTCCCGGGGGGGGGCACAGATACGCAGTATTTT.

This rearrangement joins TRBV7-9 to TRBJ1-2; 7 bases fit TRBD1. J lost 8 bases, V lost 1 base, and 13 bases had no gene match. This CDR3 contains 16 residues. Germline lookup yields CDR1 SEHNR and CDR2 FQNEAQ (reference sequence). As DNA, the CDR3 is TGTGCCAGCAGCTTAGGTGAGGTCAGGGGGGACTCAGGCTACACCTTC. Amino acids: CASSLGEVRGDSGYTF.

This chain connects TRBV6-5 to TRBJ1-4; D is perhaps TRBD1 (6 bases). Germline V lookup: CDR1 MNHEY, CDR2 SVGAGI. The CDR3 is made up of 15 amino acids. Trimming left V 4 bases short and J 7 bases short, with 16 bases between. Written as DNA, the CDR3 is TGTGCCAGCAGTTCAGGACAGCCTGGGGGTGAAAAACTGTTTTTT. Its protein product is CASSSGQPGGEKLFF.

The chain uses TRBV6-6 and TRBJ1-6; maybe TRBD1 (6 bases). The CDR3 is made up of 12 amino acids. Trimming shortened V by 6 bases and J by 8 bases, and 8 bases separated the two germline ends. CDR1 is MNHNY, CDR2 SVGAGI, per germline (reference sequence). CDR3 protein: CASSKGDSPLHF. The CDR3 DNA sequence: TGTGCCAGCAGCAAGGGGGATTCACCCCTCCACTTT.

The chain has TRBV18 and TRBJ1-6, with D possibly TRBD1 on 5 matching bases. V lost 6 bases and J 5 bases, leaving 11 bases between the germline ends. The CDR3 extends over 14 amino acids. In germline, CDR1 is KGHSH, CDR2 LQKENI. CDR3 region: CASSRQPDNSPLHF. The CDR3 bases are TGTGCCAGCTCCCGACAGCCTGATAATTCACCCCTCCACTTT.

V is TRBV2 and J is TRBJ2-2; 9 bases agree with TRBD1. CDR3 length: 16 residues. Germline V CDR1 and CDR2: SNHLY, FYNNEI. The V segment lost 1 base and the J segment 9 bases; nucleotides outside the gene matches: 9. CDR3 coding DNA: TGTGCCAGCAGTGAAGGGGACAGGGTTATCTACCGGGAGCTGTTTTTT. This encodes CASSEGDRVIYRELFF.

This rearrangement joins TRBV18 to TRBJ2-5; no clear D. Germline-derived CDR1 and CDR2 are KGHSH and LQKENI. The CDR3 runs 14 residues. Trimming shortened V by 0 bases and J by 2 bases, and 7 bases separated the two germline ends. CDR3 residues: CASSPPSQQETQYF. CDR3 in DNA: TGTGCCAGCTCACCACCCTCACAGCAAGAGACCCAGTACTTC.

The CDR3 sequence: CASSFGTSGGASNEQFF. For the CDR3, the DNA is TGTGCCAGCAGTTTCGGGACTAGCGGGGGGGCTAGCAATGAGCAGTTCTTC. The V call is TRBV27, the J call TRBJ2-1; TRBD2 matches 16 bases. The V gene's germline CDR1 is MNHEY and CDR2 SMNVEV (reference sequence). J was trimmed by 6 bases and V by 3 bases; bases with no gene match: 5. CDR3 size: 17 residues.

The rearrangement links TRBV18 to TRBJ1-6, with D perhaps TRBD1 (5 bases). Trimming removed 3 bases at V and 11 bases at J, with 11 bases between. This CDR3 has 13 residues. Germline V gives CDR1 KGHSH, CDR2 LQKENI. DNA for the CDR3: TGTGCCAGCTCACCGGGCGGGGCGGCACCCCTCCACTTT. Translation gives CASSPGGAAPLHF.